This entry lists 25 T cell receptor beta chains sequenced from one sample in a study of CD8 T cells in ankylosing spondylitis. General study points: There was a TCR beta motif, made of several highly homologous variants, that appeared characteristic of ankylosing spondylitis blood.

From the 5' RACE reads, TCRdb called clonotypes with MiXCR, one entry per CDR3 protein. The sample carries about 460,000 distinct CDR3 sequences, 5.3% recorded once. The antigens of these receptors remain unknown. Sequenced: blood, either unsorted or a sorted T cell fraction (not recorded which). The receptors come from a male donor with ankylosing spondylitis.

This clonotype was found many times. The V gene is TRBV7-2, the J gene TRBJ1-5, with D unresolved. V was shortened by 5 bases and J by 0 bases, with 8 bases between the two germline ends. CDR3 length: 14 amino acids. The V gene's germline CDR1 is SGHTA and CDR2 FQGNSA. As DNA, the CDR3 is TGTGCCAGCAGCCCGCAGTTTAGCAATCAGCCCCAGCATTTT. Translation: CASSPQFSNQPQHF.

This clonotype was detected ten times or more. This sequence joins TRBV6-2 or TRBV6-3 and TRBJ1-2; D gene uncertain. V lost 7 bases and J 5 bases, leaving 14 bases between the germline ends. In germline, CDR1 is MNHEY, CDR2 SVGEGT. This CDR3 contains 13 residues. CDR3 region: CASTQRTLYGYTF. For the CDR3, the DNA is TGTGCCAGCACCCAAAGGACCTTATATGGCTACACCTTC.

This clonotype has at least ten counts. The chain carries TRBV5-5 and TRBJ1-1, with D hard to call. Germline values: CDR1 SGHKS, CDR2 YYEKEE (reference sequence). This CDR3 spans 15 amino acids. V lost 4 bases, J lost 6 bases, and 19 bases lay in between. CDR3 nucleotide sequence: TGTGCCAGCAGCCTGACCCTTGGGTCCACCGCTGAAGCTTTCTTT. Its protein product is CASSLTLGSTAEAFF.

V gene TRBV10-3 combines with J gene TRBJ2-3, with 10 bases lining up with TRBD2. The V gene end was trimmed by 4 bases and the J gene end by 2 bases; junction bases not matched to a gene: 6. Germline-derived CDR1 and CDR2 are ENHRY and SYGVKD. The CDR3 length is 16 residues. CDR3 sequence reads: CAISGPAGGITDTQYF. The CDR3 nucleotides read TGTGCCATCAGTGGACCAGCGGGAGGGATCACAGATACGCAGTATTTT.

Regarding this clonotype: The junction departs from germline at one end; a sequencing error may be responsible. The chain is built from TRBV7-7 and TRBJ2-1; D possibly matches TRBD1 or TRBD2 (6 bases each). The CDR3 covers 15 residues. The germline CDR1 and CDR2 sequences are SSHAT and FNYEAQ (reference sequence). The CDR3 DNA reads TGTGCTAGCAGCCAAACAAGGGGGGCCTACAATGAGCAGTTCTTC. It encodes CASSQTRGAYNEQFF. The full variable domain, its missing parts supplied by reference TRBV7-7 and TRBJ2-1, is GAGVSQSPRYKVTKRGQDVTLRCDPISSHATLYWYQQALGQGPEFLTYFNYEAQPDKSGLPSDRFSAERPEGSISTLTIQRTEQRDSAMYRCASSQTRGAYNEQFFGPGTRLTVL.

This clonotype was recorded at least ten times. This rearrangement joins TRBV5-1 to TRBJ2-1; TRBD2 aligns across 10 bases. Germline values: CDR1 SGHRS, CDR2 YFSETQ. The CDR3 length is 15 residues. The J segment lost 6 bases and the V segment lost 2 bases, leaving 5 bases of the junction unmatched. CDR3 sequence (DNA): TGCGCCAGCAGCTTCGGACTAGCGGACGTCAATGAGCAGTTCTTC. Translation: CASSFGLADVNEQFF.

The chain couples TRBV4-1 to TRBJ1-5, with D possibly TRBD1 on 5 matching bases. The CDR3 has 17 amino acids. CDR1 is MGHRA, CDR2 YSYEKL, per germline. V shed 0 bases and J shed 3 bases, with 15 bases lying between them. The CDR3 nucleotides are TGCGCCAGCAGCCAAGATGACGGGCCGGGGGACAATCAGCCCCAGCATTTT. Encoded protein: CASSQDDGPGDNQPQHF.

This sequence joins TRBV28 and TRBJ2-5; D not resolved. The CDR3 sequence is 14 residues long. The germline gives CDR1 MDHEN, CDR2 SYDVKM. V was trimmed by 6 bases and J by 3 bases, leaving 14 bases between them. The CDR3 sequence is CASSPRPVKETQYF. For the CDR3, the DNA is TGTGCCAGCAGCCCACGTCCGGTCAAAGAGACCCAGTACTTC.

The table lists this clonotype with many counts. The chain is built from TRBV5-1 and TRBJ2-7; unclear D gene. Germline CDR1 reads SGHRS; CDR2 reads YFSETQ. The CDR3 is 14 residues long. Trimming left V 4 bases short and J 0 bases short, with 11 bases between. For the CDR3, the DNA is TGCGCCAGCAGCATAACGGCAGGCTCCTACGAGCAGTACTTC. Amino acid sequence: CASSITAGSYEQYF. The whole variable domain, remainder taken from reference TRBV5-1 and TRBJ2-7, is KAGVTQTPRYLIKTRGQQVTLSCSPISGHRSVSWYQQTPGQGLQFLFEYFSETQRNKGNFPGRFSGRQFSNSRSEMNVSTLELGDSALYLCASSITAGSYEQYFGPGTRLTVT.

This clonotype has at least ten counts. The chain joins TRBV5-1 to TRBJ2-1; D is uncertain. CDR3 length: 16 amino acids. V dropped 4 bases and J dropped 3 bases, with 17 bases sitting between them. CDR1 is SGHRS and CDR2 is YFSETQ in the germline V gene. The CDR3 loop is CASSPLSPSDYNEQFF. CDR3 sequence (DNA): TGCGCCAGCAGCCCTCTCAGCCCGTCCGACTACAATGAGCAGTTCTTC.

At least ten counts were recorded for this clonotype. The chain carries TRBV7-9 and TRBJ2-7; unclear D gene. V dropped 5 bases and J dropped 1 base, with 9 bases sitting between them. CDR3 length: 13 residues. In germline, CDR1 is SEHNR, CDR2 FQNEAQ (reference sequence). This CDR3 reads CASSRRFSYEQYF. In DNA, the CDR3 is TGTGCCAGCAGCCGACGGTTTTCCTACGAGCAGTACTTC.

This clonotype appeared many times. This chain connects TRBV12-3 or TRBV12-4 to TRBJ2-1; possible D gene TRBD1, 5 bases. CDR3 length: 15 amino acids. Trimming took 7 bases from V and 2 from J, leaving 15 bases between them. CDR3: CASTQETAPYNEQFF. CDR3 in DNA: TGTGCCAGCACCCAAGAGACAGCGCCCTACAATGAGCAGTTCTTC.

This clonotype was observed at least ten times. The chain's CDR3 is CASGGLGAGYTF. CDR3 nucleotide sequence: TGTGCCAGCGGTGGGCTGGGGGCCGGCTACACCTTC. This rearrangement joins TRBV7-9 to TRBJ1-2; D may be TRBD1 (6 bases). The V and J ends lost 8 bases and 8 bases respectively, with 15 bases between them. The CDR3 covers 12 residues. The germline CDR1 and CDR2 sequences are SEHNR and FQNEAQ (reference sequence).

This clonotype was recorded many times. This rearrangement joins TRBV10-3 to TRBJ1-1; TRBD1 matches at 8 bases. Germline CDR1 ENHRY, CDR2 SYGVKD. Trimming removed 3 bases from V and 8 bases from J; junction bases left unmatched: 5. There are 13 residues in the CDR3. CDR3 protein: CAISDLWTGEAFF. CDR3 DNA sequence: TGTGCCATCAGTGATCTCTGGACAGGGGAAGCTTTCTTT.

This clonotype was counted many times. The V call is TRBV12-3 or TRBV12-4, the J call TRBJ2-7; D gene unclear. Trimming cost V 5 bases and J 3 bases, with 17 bases left between them. The CDR3 loop spans 15 amino acids. CDR3 in DNA: TGTGCCAGCAGTCCTAGGGCAGGCTGGGACTACGAGCAGTACTTC. Its translation: CASSPRAGWDYEQYF.

A note on this clonotype: At one boundary the junction diverges from the germline segment, which might be a read error. In DNA form, the CDR3 reads TGTGCCAGCAGCTTTGACAGGGGGCGGGAGACCCAGGACTTC. Amino acid sequence: CASSFDRGRETQDF. V gene TRBV5-5 combines with J gene TRBJ2-5; 10 nucleotides agree with TRBD1. The germline V gene encodes CDR1 SGHKS and CDR2 YYEKEE (reference sequence). This CDR3 spans 14 amino acids.

This clonotype was recorded many times. The chain is built from TRBV4-3 and TRBJ1-5; 9 bases align to TRBD1. The CDR3 runs 17 residues. CDR1 and CDR2 (germline): LGHNA, YSLEER. V lost 0 bases to trimming and J lost 6 bases; unmatched junction nucleotides: 9. The CDR3: CASSQDLAWTGAQPQHF. Here the CDR3 DNA reads TGCGCCAGCAGCCAAGACTTGGCATGGACAGGGGCTCAGCCCCAGCATTTT.

In its sample, this clonotype was seen many times. The chain combines TRBV5-6 with TRBJ1-5, with D possibly matching TRBD1 (5 bases). Germline V gene lookup returns CDR1 SGHDT and CDR2 YYEEEE. This CDR3 comprises 16 residues. The V and J ends lost 5 bases and 2 bases respectively, with 17 bases between them. In nucleotides, the CDR3 is TGTGCCAGCAGTCCGGGACCCAGATTTGGCAATCAGCCCCAGCATTTT. This codes for CASSPGPRFGNQPQHF. The whole variable domain, remainder taken from reference TRBV5-6 and TRBJ1-5, is DAGVTQSPTHLIKTRGQQVTLRCSPKSGHDTVSWYQQALGQGPQFIFQYYEEEERQRGNFPDRFSGHQFPNYSSELNVNALLLGDSALYLCASSPGPRFGNQPQHFGDGTRLSIL.

A few counts support this clonotype. The chain employs TRBV10-3 and TRBJ2-7; 8 bases agree with TRBD1. CDR3 length: 14 residues. V gave up 4 bases and J gave up 5 bases; unmatched junction bases: 7. Germline CDR1 ENHRY, CDR2 SYGVKD. CDR3 in DNA: TGTGCCATCAGTGCCCGGACAGGGTTCGACGAGCAGTACTTC. Translating it yields CAISARTGFDEQYF.

Many counts were recorded for this clonotype. The rearrangement joins TRBV6-1 to TRBJ1-1; no firm D call. CDR3 length: 13 residues. The germline gives CDR1 MNHNS, CDR2 SASEGT. Trimming took off 2 bases at V and 3 bases at J, with 7 bases between the two ends. The CDR3 DNA reads TGTGCCAGCAGTGAATTGCAGTACACTGAAGCTTTCTTT. Amino acids: CASSELQYTEAFF.

This clonotype appeared many times. The chain has TRBV7-9 and TRBJ1-2; tentative D call: TRBD1 (6 bases). The germline V gene encodes CDR1 SEHNR and CDR2 FQNEAQ (reference sequence). The CDR3 covers 15 residues. Trimming removed 0 bases at V and 3 bases at J, with 11 bases between. As DNA, the CDR3 is TGTGCCAGCAGCTTAGCGGGGGCGTTGGACTATGGCTACACCTTC. This encodes CASSLAGALDYGYTF.

The genes are TRBV9 and TRBJ1-3; 7 bases are a match to TRBD1. Germline trimming cut 3 bases from V and 0 bases from J; bases unmatched to any gene: 3. The CDR3 spans 15 residues. Germline assignment: CDR1 SGDLS and CDR2 YYNGEE. CDR3 nucleotide sequence: TGTGCCAGCAGCGCTGGACAGGTCTCTGGAAACACCATATATTTT. Its protein product is CASSAGQVSGNTIYF.

The genes are TRBV3-1 and TRBJ2-5; unclear D gene. The V gene's germline CDR1 is LGHDT and CDR2 YNNKEL (reference sequence). CDR3 length: 14 residues. Deletions cut 1 base from V and 1 base from J, with 7 bases between. CDR3 nucleotide sequence: TGTGCCAGCAGCCAAGTTCCGCGCCAAGAGACCCAGTACTTC. Protein product: CASSQVPRQETQYF.

The sample holds many counts of this clonotype. The rearrangement uses TRBV6-2 or TRBV6-3 and TRBJ1-1; D unresolved. Germline assignment: CDR1 MNHEY and CDR2 SVGEGT. This CDR3 comprises 11 residues. V shed 5 bases and J shed 11 bases, with 12 bases lying between them. The CDR3 here is CASSQPTWAFF. As DNA, the CDR3 is TGTGCCAGCAGTCAACCCACTTGGGCTTTCTTT.

This clonotype has ten or more counts. CDR3 coding DNA: TGTGCCAGCAGTGCCCCCTTTTCGACTAGGGGGGAATACACAGATACGCAGTATTTT. The encoded protein is CASSAPFSTRGEYTDTQYF. The gene calls are TRBV28 and TRBJ2-3, with D possibly called TRBD1 or TRBD2 (6 bases each). V was pared by 5 bases and J by 2 bases, with 26 bases between. This CDR3 contains 19 residues. Germline V gene lookup returns CDR1 MDHEN and CDR2 SYDVKM.